The source of this T cell receptor beta chain is a study of technical replicates of blood from several donors. Produced via immunoSEQ multiplex PCR; TCRdb's table is partial and in-frame only. The sample includes 70,000 to 90,000 clones, approximately 92% of them seen just once. The junction had 3 bases not matched to a gene; V was cut back by 1 base and J by 3 bases. Germline loops: CDR1 LNHNV, CDR2 YYDKDF (reference sequence). The CDR3 spans 15 residues. The specimen sequenced was T cells isolated from PBMCs. The V and J genes are TRBV15 and TRBJ2-7; 10 bases line up with TRBD1. This clonotype originated in a human donor in good health. The CDR3 sequence: CATSRGTGGGYEQYF. CDR3 sequence (DNA): TGTGCCACCAGCAGAGGGACAGGGGGGGGCTACGAGCAGTACTTC. Full variable domain (remainder filled in from reference TRBV15 and TRBJ2-7): DAMVIQNPRYQVTQFGKPVTLSCSQTLNHNVMYWYQQKSSQAPKLLFHYYDKDFNNEADTPDNFQSRRPNTSFCFLDIRSPGLGDTAMYLCATSRGTGGGYEQYFGPGTRLTVT.